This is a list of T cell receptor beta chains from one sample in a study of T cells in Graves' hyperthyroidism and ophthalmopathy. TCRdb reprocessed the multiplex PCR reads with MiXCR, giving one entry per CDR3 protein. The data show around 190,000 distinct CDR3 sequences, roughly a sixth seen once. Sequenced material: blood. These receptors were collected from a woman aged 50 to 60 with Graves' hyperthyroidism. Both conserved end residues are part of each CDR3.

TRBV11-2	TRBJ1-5	CASSAVVGQPQHF
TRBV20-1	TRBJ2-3	CSATGLENTDTQYF
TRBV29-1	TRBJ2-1	CSHPNKWGEQFF
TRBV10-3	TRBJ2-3	CAIPSGSGDTQYF
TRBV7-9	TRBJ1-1	CASSLGQLELF
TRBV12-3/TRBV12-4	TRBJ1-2	CASSLVVGRVYGYTF
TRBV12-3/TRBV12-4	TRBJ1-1	CASSLGGAWRFTEAFF
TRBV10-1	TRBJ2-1	CASSESKWPAPSNEQFF
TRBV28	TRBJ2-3	CASSLFVGAGEADTQYF
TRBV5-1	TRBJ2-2	CASSRDLRVNTGELFF
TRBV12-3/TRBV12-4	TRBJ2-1	CASRRGQRTGDEQFF
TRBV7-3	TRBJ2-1	CASSLTRGSYNEQFF
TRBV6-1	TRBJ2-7	CASSSVRTGGTYEQYF
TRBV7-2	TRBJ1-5	CASSLVGSNQPQHF
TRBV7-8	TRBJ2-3	CASLESGSSTDTQYF
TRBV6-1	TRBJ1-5	CASSRVGGERRNQPQHF
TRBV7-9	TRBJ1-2	CASSLGQANGYTF
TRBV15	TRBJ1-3	CATSRERARGPGNTIYF
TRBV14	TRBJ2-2	CASSQGGWRGSTGELFF
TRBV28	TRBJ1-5	CASGRVSNQPQHF
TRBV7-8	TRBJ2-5	CASSLIGQLGTQYF
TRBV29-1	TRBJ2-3	CSVETGTGTFLGSTDTQYF
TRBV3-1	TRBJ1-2	CASSQRFTALGYTF
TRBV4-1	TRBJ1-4	CASSQGGRGSEKLFF
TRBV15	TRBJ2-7	CATSNLHSSYEQYF
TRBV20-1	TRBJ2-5	CSASPGPETQYF
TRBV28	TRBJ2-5	CASSSPRLAGEMATQYF
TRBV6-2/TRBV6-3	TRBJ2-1	CASSYLGEQFF
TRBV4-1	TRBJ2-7	CASSQGLAGTSGRYEQYF
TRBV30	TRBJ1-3	CAWSVPTGLRNTIYF
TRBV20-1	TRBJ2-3	CSAMRLDGLDTQYF
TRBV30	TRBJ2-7	CAYNRDLISYEQYF
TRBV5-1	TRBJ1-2	CASSLDASQNYGYTF
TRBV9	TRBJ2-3	CASSVGLTGADTQYF
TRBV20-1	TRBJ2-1	CSAGSGRAYEQFF
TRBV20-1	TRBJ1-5	CSASEGRSNQPQHF
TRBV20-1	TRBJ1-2	CSARGDSLQGYTF
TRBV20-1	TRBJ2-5	CSARDAQAGETQYF
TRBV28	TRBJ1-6	CASDKSYNSPLHF
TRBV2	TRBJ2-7	CASTDSPAEQYF
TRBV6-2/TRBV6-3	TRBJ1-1	CASSYWQEAFF
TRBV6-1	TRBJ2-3	CASSEELAGGPDTQYF
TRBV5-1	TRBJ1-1	CASSSQGSTEAFF
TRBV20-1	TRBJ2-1	CSASDRLVGNEQFF